This TCR beta chain emerged from a study of shared clonotypes between healthy human individuals. V was cut by 5 bases and J by 5 bases, with 10 bases left in between. This CDR3 contains 13 residues. Germline V gene data show CDR1 as SEHNR and CDR2 as FQNEAQ (reference sequence). In the authors' methods: Junction-only sequences produced by ImmunoSEQ had no quality scores, so filtering differed. This table comes from immunoSEQ multiplex PCR, and its TCRdb copy is limited to in-frame clones, with some not included. Clone size and the V and J calls come from that table; the DNA yielded D and trimming. The sample yields about 2.3 million clones, approximately 90% seen once.

The sequencing sample was made of naive CD4+ T cells from PBMCs. As for subset: CD45RA+ positively selected. The sequence came from a young man in good health. Some clones in this sample may be carry-over from other donors' samples. The chain combines TRBV7-9 with TRBJ2-1; possibly TRBD2 for D (6 bases). CDR3 sequence: CASSPAGHNEQFF. The CDR3 DNA follows: TGTGCCAGCAGCCCAGCGGGCCACAATGAGCAGTTCTTC.